This TCR beta chain was profiled in a study of shared clonotypes between healthy human individuals. At the level of the study: Per donor, CD8 memory used one plate, CD8 naive used two, CD4 memory used three and CD4 naive used three. General study results and limits: Generally, naive subsets (rather than memory subsets) showed larger estimated richness.

Clones were read by immunoSEQ multiplex PCR, and TCRdb kept only the in-frame ones, dropping some. Of about 2.4 million clones in the sample, approximately 93% were seen once. The germline V gene has CDR1 WNHNN and CDR2 SYGVQD (reference sequence). The CDR3 runs 19 residues. Trimming at V came to 8 bases and at J to 2 bases, leaving 13 bases not matched to a gene. With respect to this clone: Its antigen is undetermined.

The chain joins TRBV10-1 to TRBJ2-3; TRBD2 aligns across 16 bases. The TCR was taken from a man between 18 and 29 years old in good health. Some clones in this sample may be carry-over from other donors' samples. The specimen sequenced was naive CD4+ T cells from PBMCs. Described subset: CD45RA+ positively selected. Written as DNA, the CDR3 is TGCGCCAGCGACGCCGGGACTAGCGGGAGGGAAACTGTCACAGATACGCAGTATTTT. Amino acids: CASDAGTSGRETVTDTQYF.